The 25 T cell receptor beta chains below were found in one sample sequenced in a study of blood T cell repertoires in COVID-19. Clones were sequenced by immunoSEQ multiplex PCR, and TCRdb holds only the in-frame ones, with some missing. The data show approximately 130,000 clones, approximately 71% seen once. The specimen was peripheral blood. These TCRs come from a human donor in a cohort sampled during active COVID-19.

V is TRBV14 and J is TRBJ1-1, with TRBD1 matching 7 bases. Trimming cost V 3 bases and J 4 bases; bases outside gene matches: 5. The CDR3 totals 14 residues. Germline CDR1 reads SGHDN; CDR2 reads FVKESK. The CDR3 reads CASSQARGATEAFF. CDR3 in DNA: TGTGCCAGCAGCCAGGCCAGGGGGGCCACTGAAGCTTTCTTT.

The chain links TRBV7-2 to TRBJ2-7, with 7 positions matching TRBD2. Germline trimming cut 2 bases from V and 0 bases from J; bases unmatched to any gene: 4. The CDR3 contains 15 residues. Germline V CDR1 and CDR2: SGHTA, FQGNSA. The DNA of the CDR3 is TGTGCCAGCAGCTTAACTCTAGCGGCCTCCTACGAGCAGTACTTC. Residues: CASSLTLAASYEQYF.

This clone showed up just once. J is TRBJ1-2 and V is TRBV2; the D is unclear. Germline V gene sequence: CDR1 SNHLY, CDR2 FYNNEI. The CDR3 runs 13 residues. V was pared by 3 bases and J by 8 bases, with 13 bases between. CDR3 nucleotide sequence: TGTGCCAGCAGTGATGAGGGCACGAGGGGCTACACCTTC. It encodes CASSDEGTRGYTF. The full variable domain, completed using reference TRBV2 and TRBJ1-2, is EPEVTQTPSHQVTQMGQEVILRCVPISNHLYFYWYRQILGQKVEFLVSFYNNEISEKSEIFDDQFSVERPDGSNFTLKIRSTKLEDSAMYFCASSDEGTRGYTFGSGTRLTVV.

The chain joins TRBV6-5 to TRBJ2-1, with 10 bases aligning to TRBD2. Germline CDR1 MNHEY, CDR2 SVGAGI. The CDR3 runs 15 residues. Trimming cost V 3 bases and J 1 base; bases outside gene matches: 0. CDR3 sequence reads: CASSYSGGSYNEQFF. In DNA, the CDR3 is TGTGCCAGCAGTTATAGCGGGGGGTCCTACAATGAGCAGTTCTTC.

The chain recombines TRBV18 with TRBJ1-6; D possibly corresponds to TRBD1 (6 bases). Germline V lookup: CDR1 KGHSH, CDR2 LQKENI. V dropped 6 bases and J dropped 9 bases, with 18 bases sitting between them. CDR3 length: 15 residues. In DNA, the CDR3 is TGTGCCAGCTCGCCGGGACAACTCCGAATTTCACCCCTCCACTTT. Translation: CASSPGQLRISPLHF.

The V call is TRBV6-5, the J call TRBJ2-7, with a weak D call TRBD1 (5 bases). The germline V and J ends were trimmed by 6 bases and 2 bases, with 11 bases remaining between them. The CDR3 runs 13 residues. The germline gives CDR1 MNHEY, CDR2 SVGAGI. The CDR3 loop reads CASRDKGTYEQYF. The CDR3, as DNA: TGTGCCAGCAGGGACAAGGGGACCTACGAGCAGTACTTC.

The chain recombines TRBV30 with TRBJ2-7; the D gene is possibly TRBD2 (5 bases). The V gene lost 3 bases and the J gene lost 2 bases, with 11 bases spanning the gap. The CDR3 runs 13 residues. Germline V lookup: CDR1 GTSNPN, CDR2 SVGIG (reference sequence). Written as DNA, the CDR3 is TGTGCCTGGAGACGGGAAACTCCCTACGAGCAGTACTTC. This codes for CAWRRETPYEQYF.

The V gene is TRBV5-1, the J gene TRBJ2-1; D call uncertain. The CDR3 sequence is 16 residues long. V lost 0 bases to trimming and J lost 0 bases, with 10 bases between them. Germline CDR1 is SGHRS and CDR2 is YFSETQ. DNA for the CDR3: TGCGCCAGCAGCTTGGTTGGCGGAAGCTCCTACAATGAGCAGTTCTTC. Amino acids: CASSLVGGSSYNEQFF.

The rearrangement links TRBV5-1 to TRBJ1-5; D perhaps matches TRBD1 (5 bases). This CDR3 has 14 amino acids. Germline V CDR1 and CDR2: SGHRS, YFSETQ. Between the trimmed V and J ends, which lost 0 bases and 6 bases, there was a span of 10 bases. Written as DNA, the CDR3 is TGCGCCAGCAGCTTGGCCACAGGCGTTCAGCCCCAGCATTTT. Residues: CASSLATGVQPQHF.

The V and J genes are TRBV4-1 and TRBJ2-7; 7 nucleotides line up with TRBD1. V dropped 3 bases and J dropped 7; count of bases not matched to a gene: 9. The CDR3 totals 14 residues. Germline CDR1 MGHRA, CDR2 YSYEKL. For the CDR3, the DNA is TGCGCCAGCAGCCACGTACAGGGGATTCGAGAGCAGTACTTC. It yields the protein CASSHVQGIREQYF.

This clone was observed a few times. The chain recombines TRBV29-1 with TRBJ2-2; 8 bases are a match to TRBD2. The germline CDR1 and CDR2 sequences are SQVTM and ANQGSEA. This CDR3 has 14 amino acids. The V and J ends lost 7 bases and 4 bases, in that order; junction bases with no gene match: 8. In DNA, the CDR3 is TGCAGCGCTGGGAGAGCGGGAGCCACCGGGGAGCTGTTTTTT. It specifies CSAGRAGATGELFF.

The genes are TRBV29-1 and TRBJ2-7, with 8 nucleotides matching TRBD1. V was pared by 1 base and J by 5 bases, with 10 bases of the junction left unmatched. The CDR3 is 15 residues long. Per the germline V gene, CDR1 is SQVTM and CDR2 is ANQGSEA. The CDR3 sequence: CSVEGGEQGVNEQYF. The CDR3 DNA follows: TGCAGCGTTGAAGGGGGAGAACAGGGGGTTAACGAGCAGTACTTC.

This clone has a handful of counts. The rearrangement uses TRBV5-1 and TRBJ1-1; TRBD1 aligns across 9 bases. CDR1 SGHRS and CDR2 YFSETQ come from the germline V gene. This CDR3 region has 16 residues. V shed 4 bases, J shed 3 bases, and the junction held 10 bases outside the gene matches. The CDR3 DNA sequence: TGCGCCAGCAGCCAGGGACAGGGTGTTTGGTACACTGAAGCTTTCTTT. It translates to CASSQGQGVWYTEAFF. The complete variable domain, with remaining parts taken from reference TRBV5-1 and TRBJ1-1, reads KAGVTQTPRYLIKTRGQQVTLSCSPISGHRSVSWYQQTPGQGLQFLFEYFSETQRNKGNFPGRFSGRQFSNSRSEMNVSTLELGDSALYLCASSQGQGVWYTEAFFGQGTRLTVV.

The rearrangement links TRBV5-6 to TRBJ2-7, with a tentative D call TRBD2 (5 bases). The germline V gene has CDR1 SGHDT and CDR2 YYEEEE. This CDR3 comprises 13 residues. V was pared by 4 bases and J by 3 bases, with 11 bases between. CDR3 sequence reads: CASSLLSGYEQYF. For the CDR3, the DNA is TGTGCCAGCAGCCTATTGAGCGGCTACGAGCAGTACTTC.

The CDR3 sequence is CASTGNTNTGELFF. The CDR3 DNA reads TGCGCCAGCACAGGAAATACCAACACCGGGGAGCTGTTTTTT. The chain links TRBV5-1 to TRBJ2-2; no clear D gene. Germline-derived CDR1 and CDR2 are SGHRS and YFSETQ. CDR3 size: 14 residues. Deletions cut 6 bases from V and 2 bases from J, with 11 bases between. The whole variable domain, filled in from reference TRBV5-1 and TRBJ2-2, reads KAGVTQTPRYLIKTRGQQVTLSCSPISGHRSVSWYQQTPGQGLQFLFEYFSETQRNKGNFPGRFSGRQFSNSRSEMNVSTLELGDSALYLCASTGNTNTGELFFGEGSRLTVL.

This clone was seen a single time. The rearrangement links TRBV11-3 to TRBJ2-5, with 7 bases lining up with TRBD2. Germline CDR1 SGHNT, CDR2 YENEEA. The CDR3 has 14 residues. The V and J ends lost 5 bases and 3 bases, in that order; junction bases with no gene match: 6. DNA of the CDR3: TGTGCCAGCAGCCTATGGGAGGGGAAAGAGACCCAGTACTTC. Its translation is CASSLWEGKETQYF.

This clone was observed a few times. The V and J genes are TRBV25-1 and TRBJ1-1; D is uncertain. Looked up from germline, CDR1 is MGHDK and CDR2 is SYGVNS. The germline V and J ends were trimmed by 3 bases and 12 bases, with 17 bases remaining between them. CDR3 length equals 13 residues. The CDR3 loop is CASSDRTIGRTFF. DNA for the CDR3: TGTGCCAGCAGTGACCGGACGATCGGGAGGACTTTCTTT.

CDR3 nucleotide sequence: TGTGCCAGCAGCCAAGATTTCGCCGGGACAGGGGTCTATAGCAATCAGCCCCAGCATTTT. Its translation: CASSQDFAGTGVYSNQPQHF. This rearrangement joins TRBV4-2 to TRBJ1-5; 10 positions agree with TRBD1. With 0 bases clipped from V and 0 bases from J, the junction kept 11 bases outside the gene matches. This CDR3 region has 20 residues. In germline, CDR1 is LGHNA, CDR2 YNFKEQ.

This rearrangement joins TRBV7-9 to TRBJ2-7; D might be TRBD2 (6 bases). CDR1 is SEHNR, CDR2 FQNEAQ, per germline (reference sequence). The CDR3 runs to 14 residues. V gave up 3 bases and J gave up 5 bases, with 14 bases separating them. CDR3 sequence (DNA): TGTGCCAGCAGCTTCCGGGACTCCTTTGACGAGCAGTACTTC. Amino acids: CASSFRDSFDEQYF. The whole variable domain, filled in from reference TRBV7-9 and TRBJ2-7, reads DTGVSQNPRHKITKRGQNVTFRCDPISEHNRLYWYRQTLGQGPEFLTYFQNEAQLEKSRLLSDRFSAERPKGSFSTLEIQRTEQGDSAMYLCASSFRDSFDEQYFGPGTRLTVT.

This clone was seen a handful of times. CDR3 residues: CATSRGRLAGVYEQYF. For the CDR3, the DNA is TGTGCCACCAGCAGGGGGAGGCTAGCGGGAGTCTACGAGCAGTACTTC. The chain joins TRBV15 to TRBJ2-7, with TRBD2 identical over 10 bases. The V segment lost 3 bases and the J segment 3 bases; nucleotides outside the gene matches: 8. This CDR3 is built from 16 residues. The germline gives CDR1 LNHNV, CDR2 YYDKDF (reference sequence).

V usage is TRBV4-1 and J usage is TRBJ1-5; D may be TRBD1 (6 bases). The CDR3 spans 21 residues. In germline, CDR1 is MGHRA, CDR2 YSYEKL. Trimming took 2 bases from V and 4 from J, leaving 30 bases between them. The chain's CDR3 is CASSQWPRSGTKGRVNQPQHF. In DNA form, the CDR3 reads TGCGCCAGCAGCCAATGGCCCCGATCCGGGACAAAAGGTAGGGTTAATCAGCCCCAGCATTTT.

This sequence joins TRBV5-1 and TRBJ1-3; D may be TRBD1 (5 bases). The CDR3 spans 15 residues. Per the germline V gene, CDR1 is SGHRS and CDR2 is YFSETQ. Trimming pared 4 bases from V and 0 bases from J, leaving 11 bases between. Written as DNA, the CDR3 is TGCGCCAGCAGCATGACAGATGTCTCTGGAAACACCATATATTTT. Amino acids: CASSMTDVSGNTIYF.

The chain has TRBV18 and TRBJ2-1; 7 bases are a match to TRBD1. Germline CDR1 is KGHSH and CDR2 is LQKENI. The CDR3 is made up of 14 amino acids. The V and J ends lost 6 bases and 1 base, in that order; junction bases with no gene match: 3. The CDR3 protein is CASSGQESYNEQFF. DNA for the CDR3: TGTGCCAGCTCTGGACAGGAGTCCTACAATGAGCAGTTCTTC.

The table lists this clone with a few counts. The V gene is TRBV7-6, the J gene TRBJ1-5; 7 bases match TRBD1. V dropped 1 base and J dropped 3; count of bases not matched to a gene: 9. CDR1 and CDR2 (germline): SGHVS, FNYEAQ. This CDR3 has 17 residues. The CDR3 is CASSLVSGTAFNQPQHF. The CDR3 bases are TGTGCCAGCAGCTTAGTTTCAGGGACAGCCTTCAATCAGCCCCAGCATTTT.

The rearrangement uses TRBV7-8 and TRBJ1-2; tentative D call: TRBD1 (5 bases). The germline V and J ends were trimmed by 3 bases and 5 bases, with 16 bases remaining between them. The CDR3 covers 15 residues. Germline V CDR1 and CDR2: SGHVS, FQNEAQ. CDR3 in amino acids: CASSLGRQSIYGYTF. The CDR3 DNA sequence: TGTGCCAGCAGCTTGGGTCGACAGAGTATTTATGGCTACACCTTC.